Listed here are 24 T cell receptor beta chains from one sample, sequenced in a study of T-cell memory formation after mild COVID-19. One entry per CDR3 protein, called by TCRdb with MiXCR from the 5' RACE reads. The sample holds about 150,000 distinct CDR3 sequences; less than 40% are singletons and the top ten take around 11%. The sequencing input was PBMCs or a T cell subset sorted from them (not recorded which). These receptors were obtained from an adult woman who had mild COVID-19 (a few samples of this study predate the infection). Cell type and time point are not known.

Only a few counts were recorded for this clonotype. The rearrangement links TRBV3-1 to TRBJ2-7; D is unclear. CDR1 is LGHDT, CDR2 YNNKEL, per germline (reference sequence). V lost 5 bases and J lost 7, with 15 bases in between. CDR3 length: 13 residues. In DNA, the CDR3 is TGTGCCAGCAGCAGCATTTCGGGCTCAGAGCAGTACTTC. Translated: CASSSISGSEQYF.

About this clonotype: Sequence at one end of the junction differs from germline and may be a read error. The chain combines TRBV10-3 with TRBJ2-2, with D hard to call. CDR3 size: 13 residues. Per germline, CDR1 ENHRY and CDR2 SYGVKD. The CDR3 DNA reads TGTGCCATCAGCCCAGACCAAAACCTCGGACCGGTTTTT. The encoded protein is CAISPDQNLGPVF.

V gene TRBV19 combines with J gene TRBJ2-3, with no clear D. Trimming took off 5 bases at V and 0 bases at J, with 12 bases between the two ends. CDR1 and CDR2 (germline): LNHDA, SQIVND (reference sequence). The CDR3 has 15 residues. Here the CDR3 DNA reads TGTGCCAGTAGTGGAAAGGGAACTAGCACAGATACGCAGTATTTT. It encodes CASSGKGTSTDTQYF.

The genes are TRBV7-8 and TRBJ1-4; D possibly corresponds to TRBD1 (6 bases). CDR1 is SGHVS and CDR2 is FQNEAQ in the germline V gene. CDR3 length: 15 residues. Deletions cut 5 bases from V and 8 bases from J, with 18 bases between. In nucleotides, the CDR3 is TGTGCCAGCAGCCCGCTTGGGGGCTTGGGAGAAAAACTGTTTTTT. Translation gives CASSPLGGLGEKLFF.

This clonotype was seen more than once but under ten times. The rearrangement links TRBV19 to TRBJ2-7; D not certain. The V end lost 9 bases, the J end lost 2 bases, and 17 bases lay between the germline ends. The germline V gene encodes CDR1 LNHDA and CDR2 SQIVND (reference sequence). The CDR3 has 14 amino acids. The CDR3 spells CASATFMGTYEQYF. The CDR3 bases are TGTGCCAGCGCAACCTTTATGGGCACCTACGAGCAGTACTTC.

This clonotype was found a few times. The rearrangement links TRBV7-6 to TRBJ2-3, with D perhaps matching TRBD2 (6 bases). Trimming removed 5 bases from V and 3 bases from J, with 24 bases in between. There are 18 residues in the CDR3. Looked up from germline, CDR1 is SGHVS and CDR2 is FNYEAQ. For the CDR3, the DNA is TGTGCCAGCAGCCCCGGGCGGGGTCTGCGGGATGGGACAGATACGCAGTATTTT. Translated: CASSPGRGLRDGTDTQYF.

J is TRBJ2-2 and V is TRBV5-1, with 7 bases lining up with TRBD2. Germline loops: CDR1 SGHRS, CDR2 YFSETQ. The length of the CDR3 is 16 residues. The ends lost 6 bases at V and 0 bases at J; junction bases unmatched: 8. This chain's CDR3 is CASTLAKSANTGELFF. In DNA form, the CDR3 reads TGCGCCAGCACACTAGCGAAGTCGGCGAACACCGGGGAGCTGTTTTTT.

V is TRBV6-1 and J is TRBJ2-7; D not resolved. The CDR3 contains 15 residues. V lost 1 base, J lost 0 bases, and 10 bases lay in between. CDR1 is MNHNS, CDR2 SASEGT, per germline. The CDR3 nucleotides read TGTGCCAGCAGTGAAGAGGTCAGGTTCTCCTACGAGCAGTACTTC. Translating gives CASSEEVRFSYEQYF.

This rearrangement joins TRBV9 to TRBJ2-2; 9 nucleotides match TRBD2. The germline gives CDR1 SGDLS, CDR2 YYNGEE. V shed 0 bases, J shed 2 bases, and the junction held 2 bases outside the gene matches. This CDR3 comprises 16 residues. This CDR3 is CASSVGSGSNTGELFF. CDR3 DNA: TGTGCCAGCAGCGTAGGTAGCGGGAGTAACACCGGGGAGCTGTTTTTT. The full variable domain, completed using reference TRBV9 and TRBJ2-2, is DSGVTQTPKHLITATGQRVTLRCSPRSGDLSVYWYQQSLDQGLQFLIQYYNGEERAKGNILERFSAQQFPDLHSELNLSSLELGDSALYFCASSVGSGSNTGELFFGEGSRLTVL.

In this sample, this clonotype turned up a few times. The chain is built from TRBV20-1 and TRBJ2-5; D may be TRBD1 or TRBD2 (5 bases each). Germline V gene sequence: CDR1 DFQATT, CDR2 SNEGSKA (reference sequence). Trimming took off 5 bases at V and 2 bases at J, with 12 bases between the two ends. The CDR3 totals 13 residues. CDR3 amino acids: CSAVDGGQETQYF. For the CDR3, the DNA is TGCAGTGCTGTAGATGGGGGACAAGAGACCCAGTACTTC.

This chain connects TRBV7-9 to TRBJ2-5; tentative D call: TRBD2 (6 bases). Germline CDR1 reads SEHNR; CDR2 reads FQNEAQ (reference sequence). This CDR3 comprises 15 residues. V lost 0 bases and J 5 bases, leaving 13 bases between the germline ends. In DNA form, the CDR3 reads TGTGCCAGCAGCTTAGCGCTTGGGGAGGCGGAGACCCAGTACTTC. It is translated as CASSLALGEAETQYF.

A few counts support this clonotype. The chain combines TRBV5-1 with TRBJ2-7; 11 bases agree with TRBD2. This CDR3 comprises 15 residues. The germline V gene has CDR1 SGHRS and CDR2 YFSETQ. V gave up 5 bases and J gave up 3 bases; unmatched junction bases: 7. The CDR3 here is CASRISSGGNYEQYF. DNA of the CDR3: TGCGCCAGCAGAATATCTAGCGGGGGGAACTACGAGCAGTACTTC.

The CDR3: CSALAGGRTDTQYF. The CDR3 nucleotides read TGCAGTGCTTTGGCGGGGGGGCGCACAGATACGCAGTATTTT. The J gene is TRBJ2-3, the V gene TRBV20-1; 9 positions match TRBD2. CDR1 DFQATT and CDR2 SNEGSKA come from the germline V gene (reference sequence). The CDR3 is 14 residues long. Trimming took 5 bases from V and 1 from J; bases not matched to a gene: 4.

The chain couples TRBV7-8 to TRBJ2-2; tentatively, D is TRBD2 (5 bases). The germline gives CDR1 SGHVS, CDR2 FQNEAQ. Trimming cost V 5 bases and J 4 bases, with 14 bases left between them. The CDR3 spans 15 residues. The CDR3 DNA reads TGTGCCAGCAGCCCCCCGGTTGCGGGCACCGGGGAGCTGTTTTTT. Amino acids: CASSPPVAGTGELFF.

Here the CDR3 reads CAISESNSGTGTYNEQFF. DNA for the CDR3: TGTGCCATCAGTGAGTCGAATTCCGGGACAGGGACCTACAATGAGCAGTTCTTC. The V gene is TRBV10-3, the J gene TRBJ2-1; 9 bases align to TRBD1. After removal of 0 bases from V and 2 bases from J, the junction contained 8 bases not matched to a gene. This CDR3 spans 18 amino acids. CDR1 and CDR2 from the germline V gene are ENHRY and SYGVKD.

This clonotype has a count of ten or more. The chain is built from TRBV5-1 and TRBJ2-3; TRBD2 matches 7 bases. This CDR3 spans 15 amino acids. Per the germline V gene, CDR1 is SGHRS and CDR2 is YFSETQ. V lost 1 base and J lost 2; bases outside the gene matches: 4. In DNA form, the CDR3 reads TGCGCCAGCAGCTTGAGCGGGACTAACACAGATACGCAGTATTTT. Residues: CASSLSGTNTDTQYF.

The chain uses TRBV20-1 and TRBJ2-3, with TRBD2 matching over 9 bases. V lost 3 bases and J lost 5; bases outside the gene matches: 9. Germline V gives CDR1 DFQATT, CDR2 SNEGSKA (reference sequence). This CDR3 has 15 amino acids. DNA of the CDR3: TGCAGTGCTAGGGATGGCGGGGGGGCCCAAGATACGCAGTATTTT. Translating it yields CSARDGGGAQDTQYF.

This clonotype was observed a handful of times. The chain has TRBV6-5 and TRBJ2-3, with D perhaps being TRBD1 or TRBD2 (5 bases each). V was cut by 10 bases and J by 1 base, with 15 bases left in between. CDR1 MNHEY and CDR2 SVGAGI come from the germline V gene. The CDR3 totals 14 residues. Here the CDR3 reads CATGTRGGTDTQYF. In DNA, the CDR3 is TGTGCCACCGGGACGAGGGGCGGCACAGATACGCAGTATTTT.

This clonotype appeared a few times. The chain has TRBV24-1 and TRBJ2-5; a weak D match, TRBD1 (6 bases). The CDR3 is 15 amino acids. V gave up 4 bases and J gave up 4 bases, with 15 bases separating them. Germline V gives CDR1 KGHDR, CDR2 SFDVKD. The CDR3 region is CATSDFGRGRETQYF. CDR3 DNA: TGTGCCACCAGTGACTTCGGCAGGGGCAGAGAGACCCAGTACTTC.

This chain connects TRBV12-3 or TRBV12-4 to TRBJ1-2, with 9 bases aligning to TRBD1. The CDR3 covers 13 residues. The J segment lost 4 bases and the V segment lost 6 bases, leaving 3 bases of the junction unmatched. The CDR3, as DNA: TGTGCCAGCAGAAGGACAGGGGTCTATGGCTACACCTTC. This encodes CASRRTGVYGYTF.

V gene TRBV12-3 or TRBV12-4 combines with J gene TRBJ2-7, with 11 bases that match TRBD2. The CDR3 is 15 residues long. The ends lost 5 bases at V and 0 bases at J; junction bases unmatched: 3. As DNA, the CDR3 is TGTGCCAGCAGTCCGACTAGCGGGGCCTCCTACGAGCAGTACTTC. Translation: CASSPTSGASYEQYF.

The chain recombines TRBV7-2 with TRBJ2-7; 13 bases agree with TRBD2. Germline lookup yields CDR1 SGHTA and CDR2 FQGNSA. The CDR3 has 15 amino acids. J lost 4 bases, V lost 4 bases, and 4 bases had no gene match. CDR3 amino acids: CASSWGTSGTYEQYF. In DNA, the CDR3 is TGTGCCAGCAGCTGGGGGACTAGCGGGACATACGAGCAGTACTTC.

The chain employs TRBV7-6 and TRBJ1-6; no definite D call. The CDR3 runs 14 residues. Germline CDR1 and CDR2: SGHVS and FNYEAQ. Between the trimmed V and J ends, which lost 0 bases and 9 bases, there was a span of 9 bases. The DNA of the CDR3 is TGTGCCAGCAGCTTAGCCACAGTTAGTTCACCCCTCCACTTT. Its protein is CASSLATVSSPLHF.

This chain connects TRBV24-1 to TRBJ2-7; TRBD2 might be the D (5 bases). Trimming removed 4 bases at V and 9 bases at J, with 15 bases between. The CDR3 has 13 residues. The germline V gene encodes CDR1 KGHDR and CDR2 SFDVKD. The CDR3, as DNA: TGTGCCACCAGTGAAGGGCAGGAAGAGGGGCAGTACTTC. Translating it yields CATSEGQEEGQYF.